The present T cell receptor (beta chain) was sequenced within a study of Graves' ophthalmopathy and Graves' hyperthyroidism. Points from the study as a whole: The blood repertoire also included most expanded thyroid clonotypes above 0.001 frequency. Discrimination between ophthalmopathy and stable hyperthyroidism by a 13-signature model showed approximately 89% sensitivity and 70% to 82% specificity.

This clonotype showed up many times. Its target is not known. Researchers took RNA transcripts and amplified TCR beta CDR3 regions from them. Amplification began with first-round RT-PCR using HTBI primers, then second-round multiplex PCR was performed. One entry per CDR3 protein, called by TCRdb with MiXCR from the multiplex PCR reads. The sample comprises about 500,000 distinct CDR3 sequences, less than 40% of which are singletons, and less than 4.5% rests with the top ten. The sequencing sample was made of peripheral blood or thyroid tissue (not recorded which). The sequence derives from an adult man with Graves' hyperthyroidism.

CDR3 in DNA: TGTGCCAGCAGCCCTCAGGACAGGGAGTGGGAGACCCAGTACTTC. Amino acid sequence: CASSPQDREWETQYF. This rearrangement joins TRBV7-9 to TRBJ2-5; 8 positions match TRBD1. Germline loops: CDR1 SEHNR, CDR2 FQNEAQ (reference sequence). The length of the CDR3 is 15 residues. With V trimmed by 5 bases and J by 5 bases, 10 bases remained unmatched.